This TCR beta chain was documented in a study of T cell responses to AZD1222 COVID-19 vaccine (dated by TCRdb to the early 2020s). With respect to the entire study: AZD1222 recipients with second doses at about 4 weeks or about 12 weeks were pooled, because spike-specific TCR depth and breadth did not differ between schedules. Trial participants were enrolled into age subgroups of 18-55, 56-69 and 70-plus years, which contained about 150, 28 and 57 TCR-sequenced participants, respectively. A total of 233 trial participants underwent TCR sequencing, of whom about 200 received two doses of AZD1222 and about 25 received two doses of the MenACWY control vaccine.

For this clone: It has no known antigen specificity. No clone much larger than this one lies a single base away; base qualities are absent.

The CDR3 regions of human TCRbeta chains were analyzed by immunosequencing. Regarding the original processing steps: TCRs in the repertoires were matched against a reference library of SARS-CoV-2-specific TCRs that had been generated with the MIRA antigen-specificity platform. Breadth meant the fraction of unique TCRs that were SARS-CoV-2-associated, whereas depth meant the fraction of total T cells that were SARS-CoV-2-associated. Using the MIRA data, each spike-specific TCR was mapped to the spike region that the TCR reacts to and placed in a CD4 or CD8 class. Log10-transformed breadth and depth values were compared by one-way ANOVA with Sidak's multiple comparisons tests. TCRdb limited this immuneACCESS table to in-frame rearrangements with V and J called. A share of clones is missing; checked studies link under half to unresolved V genes, and the rest is unexplained. D and trimming come from the DNA, and the V and J calls and clone size come from that table. The sample table contains around 180,000 clones; only one count was recorded for approximately 90% of them. The ten largest clones capture about 2.6% of the sample.

CDR1 WSHSY and CDR2 SAAADI were looked up in the germline V gene. The CDR3 runs 13 amino acids, cysteine and phenylalanine included. The CDR3 DNA has 39 bases and is translated from base 1. The V and J ends are trimmed by 5 bases and 0 bases, leaving 7 bases between them. The paper's findings and limits, for the study overall: Because no day 14 peak-response samples were available, the repertoires could be characterized only after the peak T cell response. The 56-69-year group was small, and its depth increase did not reach significance, likely because of low power. CD4 TCRs associated with the vaccine covered the entire spike protein, and the dominant responses were in regions 160-218 and 743-854. Participants were mostly white British, with more females than males. The authors suggested clonal diversity may have been underestimated. Nearly half of unique spike-specific TCRs reportedly recognized epitopes outside regions mutated in the B.1.351 and B.1.1.7 variants. After two AZD1222 doses, both the breadth and the depth of spike-specific TCRs were significantly higher than at day 0 and than in MenACWY recipients. Conclusions about previously exposed vaccinees are limited, since just a handful of AZD1222 recipients were seropositive for SARS-CoV-2 at baseline.

According to the study, the label for this sample's time point signals: baseline before first vaccination. Vaccinee samples were obtained from the UK trials COV001 and COV002, which included a single-blind randomized controlled phase 2/3 trial of AZD1222 (ChAdOx1 nCoV-19) in healthy adults. For TCRbeta chain sequencing, PBMC samples were collected from trial participants at day 0 and at day 28 after the second dose. The specimen comprised peripheral blood, sampled on day 0 of AZD1222 vaccination. The sequence was collected from an adult in good health. The chain is assembled from TRBV10-2 and TRBJ1-1, and possibly TRBD1, on 5 matching bases. The nucleotides read TGCGCCAGCAGTCGACAGCTGAACACTGAAGCTTTCTTT. This gives the protein CASSRQLNTEAFF.